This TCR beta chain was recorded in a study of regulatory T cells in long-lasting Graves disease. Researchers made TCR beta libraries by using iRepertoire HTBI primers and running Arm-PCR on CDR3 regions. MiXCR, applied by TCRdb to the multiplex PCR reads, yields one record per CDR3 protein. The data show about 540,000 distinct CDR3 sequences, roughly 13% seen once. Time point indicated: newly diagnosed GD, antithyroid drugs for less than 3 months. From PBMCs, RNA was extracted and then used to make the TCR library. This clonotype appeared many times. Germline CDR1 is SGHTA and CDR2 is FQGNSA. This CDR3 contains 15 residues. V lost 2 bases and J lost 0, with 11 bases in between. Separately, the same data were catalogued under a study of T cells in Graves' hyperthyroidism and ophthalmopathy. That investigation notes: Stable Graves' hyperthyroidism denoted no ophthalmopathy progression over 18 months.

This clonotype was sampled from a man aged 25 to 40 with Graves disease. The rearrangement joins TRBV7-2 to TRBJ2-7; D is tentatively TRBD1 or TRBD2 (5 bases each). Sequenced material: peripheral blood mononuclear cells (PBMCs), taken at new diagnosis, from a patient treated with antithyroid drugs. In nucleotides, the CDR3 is TGTGCCAGCAGCTTACGGCAGGGAGTCTCCTACGAGCAGTACTTC. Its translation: CASSLRQGVSYEQYF.